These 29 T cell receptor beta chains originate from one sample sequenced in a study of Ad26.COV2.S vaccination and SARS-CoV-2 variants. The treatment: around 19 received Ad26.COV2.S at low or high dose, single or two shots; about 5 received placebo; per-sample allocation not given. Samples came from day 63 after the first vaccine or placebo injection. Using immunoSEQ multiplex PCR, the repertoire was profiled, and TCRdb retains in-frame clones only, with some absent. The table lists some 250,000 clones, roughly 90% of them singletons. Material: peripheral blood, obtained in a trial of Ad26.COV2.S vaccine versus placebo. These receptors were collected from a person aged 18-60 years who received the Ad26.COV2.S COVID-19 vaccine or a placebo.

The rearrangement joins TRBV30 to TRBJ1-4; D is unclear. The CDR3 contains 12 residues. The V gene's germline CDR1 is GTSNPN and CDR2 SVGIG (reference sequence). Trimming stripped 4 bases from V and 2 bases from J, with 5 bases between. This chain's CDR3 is CAWTGTNEKLFF. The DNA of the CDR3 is TGTGCCTGGACGGGGACTAATGAAAAACTGTTTTTT.

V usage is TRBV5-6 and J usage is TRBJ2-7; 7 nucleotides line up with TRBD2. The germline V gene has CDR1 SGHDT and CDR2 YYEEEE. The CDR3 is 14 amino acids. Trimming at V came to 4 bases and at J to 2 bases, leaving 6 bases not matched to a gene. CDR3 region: CASSGASGPYEQYF. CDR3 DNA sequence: TGTGCCAGCAGCGGAGCTAGCGGACCCTACGAGCAGTACTTC.

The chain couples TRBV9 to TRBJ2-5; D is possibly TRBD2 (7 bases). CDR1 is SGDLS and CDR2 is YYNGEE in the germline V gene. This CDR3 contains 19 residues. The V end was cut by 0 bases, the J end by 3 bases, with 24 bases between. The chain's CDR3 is CASSVDEGRDTPKEETQYF. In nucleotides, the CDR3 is TGTGCCAGCAGCGTAGATGAGGGGAGGGACACACCTAAAGAAGAGACCCAGTACTTC.

The CDR3 region has the DNA TGCGCCAGCAGCTTGTATAGCAATCAGCCCCAGCATTTT. It specifies CASSLYSNQPQHF. The chain joins TRBV5-1 to TRBJ1-5, with no clear D. Trimming cost V 1 base and J 0 bases, with 2 bases left between them. Germline V gives CDR1 SGHRS, CDR2 YFSETQ. CDR3 length: 13 residues.

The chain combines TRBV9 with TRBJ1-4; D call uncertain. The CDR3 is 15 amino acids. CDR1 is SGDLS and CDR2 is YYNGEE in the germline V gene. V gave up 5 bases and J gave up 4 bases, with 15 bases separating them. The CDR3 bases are TGTGCCAGCAGTTCCGCACTAGGACTTAATGAAAAACTGTTTTTT. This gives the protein CASSSALGLNEKLFF. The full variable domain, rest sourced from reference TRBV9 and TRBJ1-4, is DSGVTQTPKHLITATGQRVTLRCSPRSGDLSVYWYQQSLDQGLQFLIQYYNGEERAKGNILERFSAQQFPDLHSELNLSSLELGDSALYFCASSSALGLNEKLFFGSGTQLSVL.

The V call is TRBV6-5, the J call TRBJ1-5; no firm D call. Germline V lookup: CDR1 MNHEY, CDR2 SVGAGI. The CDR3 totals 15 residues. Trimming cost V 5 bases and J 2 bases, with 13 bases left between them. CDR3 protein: CASSRGPLGNQPQHF. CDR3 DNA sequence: TGTGCCAGCAGTCGCGGCCCCTTGGGCAATCAGCCCCAGCATTTT.

The CDR3 DNA follows: TGTGCCAGCAGCCAAGAGGGGGGAGCAAGCTACGAGCAGTACTTC. The encoded protein is CASSQEGGASYEQYF. The chain recombines TRBV4-2 with TRBJ2-7; possibly TRBD2 for D (6 bases). V dropped 0 bases and J dropped 3 bases, with 12 bases sitting between them. The V gene's germline CDR1 is LGHNA and CDR2 YNFKEQ. CDR3 length equals 15 residues.

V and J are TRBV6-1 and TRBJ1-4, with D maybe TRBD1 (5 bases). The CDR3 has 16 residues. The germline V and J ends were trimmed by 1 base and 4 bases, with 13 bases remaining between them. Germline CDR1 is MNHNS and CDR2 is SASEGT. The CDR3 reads CASSEGKGRGNEKLFF. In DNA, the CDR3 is TGTGCCAGCAGTGAAGGAAAGGGTAGGGGTAATGAAAAACTGTTTTTT.

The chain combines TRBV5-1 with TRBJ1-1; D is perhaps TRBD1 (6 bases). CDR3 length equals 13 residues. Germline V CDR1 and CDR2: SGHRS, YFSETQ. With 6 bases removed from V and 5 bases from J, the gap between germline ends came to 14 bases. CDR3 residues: CASTEQGRTEAFF. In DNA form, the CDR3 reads TGCGCCAGCACGGAACAGGGAAGAACTGAAGCTTTCTTT.

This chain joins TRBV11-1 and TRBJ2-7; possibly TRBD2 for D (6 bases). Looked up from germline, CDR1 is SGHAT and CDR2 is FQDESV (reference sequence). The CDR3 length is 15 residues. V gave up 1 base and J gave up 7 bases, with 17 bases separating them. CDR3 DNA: TGTGCCAGCAGCTTAGGCGGGACTGCCTCACGGGAGCAGTACTTC. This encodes CASSLGGTASREQYF.

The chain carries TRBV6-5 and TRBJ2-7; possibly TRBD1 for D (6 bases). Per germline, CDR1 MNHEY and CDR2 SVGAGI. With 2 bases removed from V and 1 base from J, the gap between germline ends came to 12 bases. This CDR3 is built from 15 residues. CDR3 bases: TGTGCCAGCAGTTACGGGGGCGGTGGGTCCTACGAGCAGTACTTC. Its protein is CASSYGGGGSYEQYF.

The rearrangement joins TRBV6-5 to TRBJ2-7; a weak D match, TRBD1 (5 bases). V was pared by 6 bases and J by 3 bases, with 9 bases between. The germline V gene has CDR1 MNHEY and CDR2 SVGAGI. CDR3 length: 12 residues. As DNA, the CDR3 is TGTGCCAGCAGCCGTGGACACTACGAGCAGTACTTC. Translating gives CASSRGHYEQYF.

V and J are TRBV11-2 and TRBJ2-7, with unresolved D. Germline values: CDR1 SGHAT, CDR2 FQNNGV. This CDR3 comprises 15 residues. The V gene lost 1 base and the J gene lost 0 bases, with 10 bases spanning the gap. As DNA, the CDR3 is TGTGCCAGCAGCTTAGTCCCGGATTTCTCCTACGAGCAGTACTTC. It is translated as CASSLVPDFSYEQYF.

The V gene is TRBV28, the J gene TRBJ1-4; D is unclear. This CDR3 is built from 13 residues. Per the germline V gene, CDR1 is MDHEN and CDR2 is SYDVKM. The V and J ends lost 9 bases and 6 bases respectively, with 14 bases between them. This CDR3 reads CARGGPDDEKLFF. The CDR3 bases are TGTGCCAGGGGTGGGCCCGACGATGAAAAACTGTTTTTT.

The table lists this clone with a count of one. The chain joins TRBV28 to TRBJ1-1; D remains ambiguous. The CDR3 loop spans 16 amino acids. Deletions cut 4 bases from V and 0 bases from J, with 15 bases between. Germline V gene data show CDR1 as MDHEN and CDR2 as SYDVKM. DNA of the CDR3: TGTGCCAGCAGTTCCCTTTCGGGCGGATTGAACACTGAAGCTTTCTTT. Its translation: CASSSLSGGLNTEAFF.

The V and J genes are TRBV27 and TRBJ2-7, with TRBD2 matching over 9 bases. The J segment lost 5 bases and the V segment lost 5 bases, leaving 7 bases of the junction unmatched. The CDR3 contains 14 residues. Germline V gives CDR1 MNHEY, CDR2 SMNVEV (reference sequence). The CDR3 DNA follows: TGTGCCAGCAGTATGGGACTAGCCCCCAACGAGCAGTACTTC. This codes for CASSMGLAPNEQYF.

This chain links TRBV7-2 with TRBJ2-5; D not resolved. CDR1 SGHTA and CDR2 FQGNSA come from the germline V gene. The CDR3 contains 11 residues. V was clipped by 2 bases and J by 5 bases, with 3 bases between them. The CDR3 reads CASSLTETQYF. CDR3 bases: TGTGCCAGCAGCTTAACGGAGACCCAGTACTTC.

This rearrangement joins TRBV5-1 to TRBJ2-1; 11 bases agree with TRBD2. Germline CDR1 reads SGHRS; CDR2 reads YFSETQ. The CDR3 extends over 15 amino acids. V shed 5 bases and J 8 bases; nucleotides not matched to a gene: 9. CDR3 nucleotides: TGCGCCAGCAGACTACTAGCGGGAGAAAGACATGAGCAGTTCTTC. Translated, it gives CASRLLAGERHEQFF.

The CDR3, as DNA: TGTGCCAGCAGCTTACTCGGCTGGACTAGCGGGACCTACAATGAGCAGTTCTTC. This sequence encodes CASSLLGWTSGTYNEQFF. This chain joins TRBV7-6 and TRBJ2-1; 12 bases map to TRBD2. This CDR3 contains 18 residues. Trimming cost V 2 bases and J 2 bases; bases outside gene matches: 7. Germline V lookup: CDR1 SGHVS, CDR2 FNYEAQ.

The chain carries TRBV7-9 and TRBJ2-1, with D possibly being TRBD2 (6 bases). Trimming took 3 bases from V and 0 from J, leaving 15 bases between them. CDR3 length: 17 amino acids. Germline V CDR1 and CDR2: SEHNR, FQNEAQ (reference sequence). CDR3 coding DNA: TGTGCCAGCAGCTTCCCCCTCGCCGGGAGCTCCTACAATGAGCAGTTCTTC. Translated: CASSFPLAGSSYNEQFF.

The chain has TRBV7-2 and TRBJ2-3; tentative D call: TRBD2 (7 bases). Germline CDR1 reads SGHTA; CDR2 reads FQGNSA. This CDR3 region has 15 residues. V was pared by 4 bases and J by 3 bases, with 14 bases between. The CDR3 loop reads CASSWLGGLTDTQYF. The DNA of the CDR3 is TGTGCCAGCAGCTGGCTGGGGGGGCTAACAGATACGCAGTATTTT. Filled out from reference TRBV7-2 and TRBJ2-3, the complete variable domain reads GAGVSQSPSNKVTEKGKDVELRCDPISGHTALYWYRQSLGQGLEFLIYFQGNSAPDKSGLPSDRFSAERTGGSVSTLTIQRTQQEDSAVYLCASSWLGGLTDTQYFGPGTRLTVL.

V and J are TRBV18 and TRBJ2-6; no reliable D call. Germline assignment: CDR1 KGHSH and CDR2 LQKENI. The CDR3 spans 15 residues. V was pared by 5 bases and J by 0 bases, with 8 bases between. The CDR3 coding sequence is TGTGCCAGCTCATTACAGCACTCTGGGGCCAACGTCCTGACTTTC. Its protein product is CASSLQHSGANVLTF. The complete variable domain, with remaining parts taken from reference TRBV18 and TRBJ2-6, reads NAGVMQNPRHLVRRRGQEARLRCSPMKGHSHVYWYRQLPEEGLKFMVYLQKENIIDESGMPKERFSAEFPKEGPSILRIQQVVRGDSAAYFCASSLQHSGANVLTFGAGSRLTVL.

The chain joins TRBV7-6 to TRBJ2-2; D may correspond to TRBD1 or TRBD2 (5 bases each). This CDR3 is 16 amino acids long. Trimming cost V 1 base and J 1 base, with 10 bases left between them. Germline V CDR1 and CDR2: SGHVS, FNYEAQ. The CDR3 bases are TGTGCCAGCAGCTTAGGGGGACGTCAGAACACCGGGGAGCTGTTTTTT. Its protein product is CASSLGGRQNTGELFF.

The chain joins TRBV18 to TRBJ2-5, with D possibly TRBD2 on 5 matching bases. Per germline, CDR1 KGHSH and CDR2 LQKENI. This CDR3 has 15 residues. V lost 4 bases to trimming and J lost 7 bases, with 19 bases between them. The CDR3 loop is CASSLLTDLRGTQYF. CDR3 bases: TGTGCCAGCTCACTGTTAACCGACCTTCGGGGGACCCAGTACTTC.

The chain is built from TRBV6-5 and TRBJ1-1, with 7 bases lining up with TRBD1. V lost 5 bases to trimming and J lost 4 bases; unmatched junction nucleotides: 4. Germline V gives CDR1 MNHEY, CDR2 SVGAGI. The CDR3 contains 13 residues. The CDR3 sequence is CASSRGQATEAFF. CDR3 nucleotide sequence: TGTGCCAGCAGTAGAGGACAGGCCACTGAAGCTTTCTTT.

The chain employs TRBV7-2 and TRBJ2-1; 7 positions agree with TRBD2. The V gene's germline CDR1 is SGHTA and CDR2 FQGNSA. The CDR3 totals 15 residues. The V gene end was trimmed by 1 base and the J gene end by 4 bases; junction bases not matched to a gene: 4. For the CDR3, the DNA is TGTGCCAGCAGCTTAGTCTCGGGAGGTTACAATGAGCAGTTCTTC. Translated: CASSLVSGGYNEQFF.

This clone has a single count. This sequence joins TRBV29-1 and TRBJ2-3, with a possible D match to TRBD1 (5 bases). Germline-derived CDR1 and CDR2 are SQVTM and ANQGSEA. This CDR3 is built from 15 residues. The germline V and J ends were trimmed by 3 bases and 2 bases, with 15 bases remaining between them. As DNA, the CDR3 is TGCAGCGTTGACGCGGTGGGCAGGGTCACAGATACGCAGTATTTT. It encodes CSVDAVGRVTDTQYF.

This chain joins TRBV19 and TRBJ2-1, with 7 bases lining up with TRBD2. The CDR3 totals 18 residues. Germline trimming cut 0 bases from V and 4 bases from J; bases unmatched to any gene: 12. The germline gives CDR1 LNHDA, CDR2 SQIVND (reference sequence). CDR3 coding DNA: TGTGCCAGTAGTATAGATCTATGGGCGGGGAGGGATTACAATGAGCAGTTCTTC. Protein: CASSIDLWAGRDYNEQFF.

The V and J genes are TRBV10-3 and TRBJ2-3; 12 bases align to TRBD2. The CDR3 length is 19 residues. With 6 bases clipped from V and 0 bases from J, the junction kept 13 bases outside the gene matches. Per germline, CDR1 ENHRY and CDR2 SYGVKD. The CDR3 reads CAIRGQPGLAGSSTDTQYF. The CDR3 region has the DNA TGTGCCATCAGGGGACAGCCGGGACTAGCGGGTTCTAGCACAGATACGCAGTATTTT.